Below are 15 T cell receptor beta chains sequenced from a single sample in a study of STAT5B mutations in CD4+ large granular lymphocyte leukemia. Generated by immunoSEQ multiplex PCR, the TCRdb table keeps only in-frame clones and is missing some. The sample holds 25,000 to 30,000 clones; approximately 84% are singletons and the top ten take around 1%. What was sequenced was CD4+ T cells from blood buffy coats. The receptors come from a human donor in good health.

The CDR3 is CASSELGYYNEQFF. DNA of the CDR3: TGTGCCAGCAGTGAACTGGGATACTACAATGAGCAGTTCTTC. V and J are TRBV6-1 and TRBJ2-1; D gene ambiguous. V dropped 2 bases and J dropped 3 bases, with 8 bases sitting between them. The germline V gene has CDR1 MNHNS and CDR2 SASEGT. The CDR3 totals 14 residues.

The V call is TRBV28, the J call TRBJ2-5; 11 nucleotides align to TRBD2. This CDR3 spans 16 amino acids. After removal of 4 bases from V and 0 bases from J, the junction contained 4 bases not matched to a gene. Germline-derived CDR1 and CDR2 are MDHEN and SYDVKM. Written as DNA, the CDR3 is TGTGCCAGCAGTTACGGACTAGCGGGTTACCAAGAGACCCAGTACTTC. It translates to CASSYGLAGYQETQYF.

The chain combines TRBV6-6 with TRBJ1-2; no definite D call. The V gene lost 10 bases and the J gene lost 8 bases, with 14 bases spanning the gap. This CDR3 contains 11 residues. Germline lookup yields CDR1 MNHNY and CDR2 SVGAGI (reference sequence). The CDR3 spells CAISGPAGYTF. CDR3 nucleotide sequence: TGTGCCATTTCCGGGCCGGCGGGCTACACCTTC.

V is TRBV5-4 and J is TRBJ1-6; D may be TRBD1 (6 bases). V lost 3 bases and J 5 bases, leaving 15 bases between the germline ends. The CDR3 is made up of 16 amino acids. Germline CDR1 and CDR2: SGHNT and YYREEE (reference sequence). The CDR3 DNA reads TGTGCCAGCAGCTCCGCAGGGGTCGTCGATAATTCACCCCTCCACTTT. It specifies CASSSAGVVDNSPLHF.

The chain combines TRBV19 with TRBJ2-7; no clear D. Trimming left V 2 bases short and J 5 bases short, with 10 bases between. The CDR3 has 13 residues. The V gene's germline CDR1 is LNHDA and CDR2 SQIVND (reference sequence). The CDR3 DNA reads TGTGCCAGTAGTATACCCCCTGGGGACGAGCAGTACTTC. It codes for CASSIPPGDEQYF.

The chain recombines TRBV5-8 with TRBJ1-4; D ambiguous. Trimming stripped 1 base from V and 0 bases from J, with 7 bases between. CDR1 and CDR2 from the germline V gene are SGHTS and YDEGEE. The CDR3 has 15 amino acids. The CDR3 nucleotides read TGTGCCAGCAGCTTGAATGGGGCAACTAATGAAAAACTGTTTTTT. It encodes CASSLNGATNEKLFF.

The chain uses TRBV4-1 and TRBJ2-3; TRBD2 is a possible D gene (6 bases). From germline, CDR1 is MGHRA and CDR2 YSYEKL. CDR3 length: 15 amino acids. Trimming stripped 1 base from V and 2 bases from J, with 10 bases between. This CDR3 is CASSQVGDSTDTQYF. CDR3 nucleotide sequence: TGCGCCAGCAGCCAAGTAGGGGACTCCACAGATACGCAGTATTTT.

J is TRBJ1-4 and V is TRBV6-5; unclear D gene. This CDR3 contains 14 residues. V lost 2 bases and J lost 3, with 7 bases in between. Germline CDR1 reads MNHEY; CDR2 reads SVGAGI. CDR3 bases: TGTGCCAGCAGTTACCGTGGGCCTAATGAAAAACTGTTTTTT. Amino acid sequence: CASSYRGPNEKLFF.

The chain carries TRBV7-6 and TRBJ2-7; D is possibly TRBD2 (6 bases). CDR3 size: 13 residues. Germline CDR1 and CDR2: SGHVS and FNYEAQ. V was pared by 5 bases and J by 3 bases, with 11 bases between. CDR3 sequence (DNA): TGTGCCAGCAGCCCCGGGGGTAACTACGAGCAGTACTTC. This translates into CASSPGGNYEQYF.

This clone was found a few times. CDR3 in amino acids: CASSQEAGLYGYTF. In DNA, the CDR3 is TGCGCCAGCAGCCAAGAAGCAGGGCTCTATGGCTACACCTTC. This chain joins TRBV4-1 and TRBJ1-2; D possibly corresponds to TRBD1 (5 bases). Germline-derived CDR1 and CDR2 are MGHRA and YSYEKL. The V end was cut by 0 bases, the J end by 4 bases, with 9 bases between. The CDR3 consists of 14 residues.

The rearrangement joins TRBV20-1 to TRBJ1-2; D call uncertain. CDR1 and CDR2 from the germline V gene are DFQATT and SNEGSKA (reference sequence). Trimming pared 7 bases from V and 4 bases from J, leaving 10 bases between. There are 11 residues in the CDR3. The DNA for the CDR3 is TGCAGTGTGCACCTTAGCTATGGCTACACCTTC. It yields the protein CSVHLSYGYTF.

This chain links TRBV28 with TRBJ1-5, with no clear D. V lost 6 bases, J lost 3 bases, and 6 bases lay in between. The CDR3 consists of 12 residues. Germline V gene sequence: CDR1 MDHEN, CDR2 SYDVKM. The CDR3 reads CASRAANQPQHF. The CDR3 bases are TGTGCCAGCAGGGCAGCCAATCAGCCCCAGCATTTT.

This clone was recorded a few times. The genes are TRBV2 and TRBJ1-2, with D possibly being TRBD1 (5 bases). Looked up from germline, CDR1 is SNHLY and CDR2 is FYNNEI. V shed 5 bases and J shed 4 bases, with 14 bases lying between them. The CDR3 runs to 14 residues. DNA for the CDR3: TGTGCCAGCAGTTGGGACCCGACTGTCTATGGCTACACCTTC. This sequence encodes CASSWDPTVYGYTF.

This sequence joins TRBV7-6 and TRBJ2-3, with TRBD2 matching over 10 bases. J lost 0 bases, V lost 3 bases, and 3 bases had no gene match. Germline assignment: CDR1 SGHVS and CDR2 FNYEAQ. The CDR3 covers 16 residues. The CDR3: CASSFELAGSTDTQYF. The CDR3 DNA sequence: TGTGCCAGCAGCTTTGAACTAGCGGGGAGCACAGATACGCAGTATTTT.

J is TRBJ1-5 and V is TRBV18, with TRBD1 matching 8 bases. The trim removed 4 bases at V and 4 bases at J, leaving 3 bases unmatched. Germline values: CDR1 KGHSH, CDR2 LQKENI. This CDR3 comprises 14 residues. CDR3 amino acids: CASSQDRDNQPQHF. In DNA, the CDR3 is TGTGCCAGCTCACAGGACAGGGATAATCAGCCCCAGCATTTT. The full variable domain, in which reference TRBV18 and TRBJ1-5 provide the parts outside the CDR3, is NAGVMQNPRHLVRRRGQEARLRCSPMKGHSHVYWYRQLPEEGLKFMVYLQKENIIDESGMPKERFSAEFPKEGPSILRIQQVVRGDSAAYFCASSQDRDNQPQHFGDGTRLSIL.